Listed below are T cell receptor beta chains from one sample, sequenced in a study of blood T cell repertoires in COVID-19. Data came from immunoSEQ multiplex PCR; TCRdb stores just in-frame clones and leaves some out. The table lists 90,000 to 130,000 clones, 72% of them singletons, with under 10% in the top ten. What was sequenced was peripheral blood. Receptors were obtained from an older woman with acute or convalescent COVID-19. Each CDR3 is given with its conserved first and last residue. Where a row states a size, it is once, few, many or the class of an expanded clone; other rows omit it.

j_gene,v_gene,abundance,CDR3aa
TRBJ2-5,TRBV21-1,-,CASSTKPFQETQYF
TRBJ1-4,TRBV28,-,CASSSGTGNEKLFF
TRBJ1-1,TRBV11-2,once,CASSLGGSATRTEAFF
TRBJ1-1,TRBV7-8,few,CASSLGRRTVEAFF
TRBJ1-1,TRBV5-1,-,CASRGGQGYSNTEAFF
TRBJ1-3,TRBV4-2,once,CASSQAGQYSGNTIYF
TRBJ1-6,TRBV5-8,-,CASSGRGANSPLHF
TRBJ1-1,TRBV6-5,-,CASSWTGRDTEAFF
TRBJ1-2,TRBV5-6,-,CASSLGTLPNYGYTF
TRBJ1-6,TRBV10-3,-,CAITWATNSPLHF
TRBJ2-3,TRBV6-5,-,CASSQTGLSTDTQYF
TRBJ2-7,TRBV20-1,-,CSASGTDRGTYEQYF
TRBJ1-3,TRBV2,-,CAIQPGELLLLSGNTIYF